This paragraph covers one TCR beta chain sequence. The data originate from a study of blood T cell repertoires in COVID-19. Study-level background: The analysed material was cDNA or gDNA that came from T cells, B-cell-depleted T cells, or PBMCs.

The CDR3 contains 16 residues. Between the trimmed V and J ends, which lost 0 bases and 0 bases, there was a span of 9 bases. Germline assignment: CDR1 SGDLS and CDR2 YYNGEE. Only in-frame clones appear in the TCRdb table, and some are missing; sequencing was by immunoSEQ multiplex PCR. This sample carries about 100,000 clones, 87% of them seen once, and the ten largest clones take under 14%. This sequence originates from a woman aged 25 to 39 with acute or convalescent COVID-19. V and J are TRBV9 and TRBJ2-2; D gene uncertain. The sequenced sample consisted of peripheral blood. For the CDR3, the DNA is TGTGCCAGCAGCGTAGGAGCCGACACGAACACCGGGGAGCTGTTTTTT. It codes for CASSVGADTNTGELFF.